What follows are 32 T cell receptor beta chains derived from one specimen sequenced in a study of T cells in Graves' hyperthyroidism and ophthalmopathy. TCR beta CDR3 regions were amplified from RNA transcripts. The HTBI primer set served for first-round RT-PCR of the TCR CDR3. Using its own MiXCR run on the multiplex PCR reads, TCRdb lists one record per CDR3 protein. Found here are roughly 700,000 distinct CDR3 sequences, under 45% of them singletons; the top ten hold around 31%. The sample was blood. The receptor set was obtained from a woman aged 40-49 years with Graves' hyperthyroidism.

There are a few counts of this clonotype. The chain recombines TRBV20-1 with TRBJ1-5, with D unclear. CDR1 is DFQATT, CDR2 SNEGSKA, per germline (reference sequence). Between the trimmed V and J ends, which lost 2 bases and 3 bases, there was a span of 20 bases. The CDR3 is 17 residues long. CDR3 in DNA: TGCAGTGCTAGAATTCCTCCGGAGGTGAACCCCAATCAGCCCCAGCATTTT. Protein product: CSARIPPEVNPNQPQHF.

As concerns this clonotype: A read error may produce the germline difference seen at one junction end. The rearrangement joins TRBV5-4 to TRBJ1-6; tentative D call: TRBD1 (5 bases). Germline CDR1 and CDR2: SGHNT and YYREEE (reference sequence). This CDR3 contains 15 residues. CDR3 in DNA: TGTGCCAGCAGCTTGGGGGGTGCGTGGGACTCACCTCTCCACTTT. Its protein product is CASSLGGAWDSPLHF.

This clonotype was seen many times. The chain links TRBV11-3 to TRBJ2-7, with 7 bases aligning to TRBD1. Looked up from germline, CDR1 is SGHNT and CDR2 is YENEEA. V shed 5 bases and J 5 bases; nucleotides not matched to a gene: 3. This CDR3 has 12 residues. This CDR3 reads CASSEQGNEQYF. CDR3 nucleotide sequence: TGTGCCAGCAGCGAACAGGGGAACGAGCAGTACTTC.

The chain couples TRBV7-2 to TRBJ2-7, with D perhaps matching TRBD2 (6 bases). The assigned J gene may be wrong: the sequence end matches TRBJ2-1 better. Germline-derived CDR1 and CDR2 are SGHTA and FQGNSA. The CDR3 has 15 residues. CDR3 amino acids: CASSLVPGEYNEQFF. The CDR3 DNA follows: TGTGCCAGCAGCTTAGTTCCGGGGGAGTACAATGAGCAGTTCTTC.

The chain is built from TRBV19 and TRBJ2-2; D not certain. The CDR3 loop spans 14 amino acids. Trimming removed 7 bases from V and 2 bases from J, with 11 bases in between. Per the germline V gene, CDR1 is LNHDA and CDR2 is SQIVND (reference sequence). CDR3 residues: CASKEAPNTGELFF. CDR3 in DNA: TGTGCCAGTAAGGAAGCGCCTAACACCGGGGAGCTGTTTTTT.

The rearrangement links TRBV6-5 to TRBJ2-7; TRBD1 matches at 8 bases. V shed 2 bases and J 2 bases; nucleotides not matched to a gene: 5. Germline V gives CDR1 MNHEY, CDR2 SVGAGI. The CDR3 length is 15 residues. The CDR3 DNA sequence: TGTGCCAGCAGTTACCGGACAGGGAGACCCTACGAGCAGTACTTC. It encodes CASSYRTGRPYEQYF.

At least ten counts were recorded for this clonotype. The genes are TRBV2 and TRBJ1-1; 8 nucleotides match TRBD1. V was pared by 7 bases and J by 2 bases, with 12 bases of the junction left unmatched. This CDR3 comprises 16 residues. Germline V gene lookup returns CDR1 SNHLY and CDR2 FYNNEI. This CDR3 reads CASNGRGTGPNTEAFF. CDR3 nucleotide sequence: TGTGCCAGCAACGGGCGTGGGACAGGCCCAAACACTGAAGCTTTCTTT.

The table lists this clonotype with many counts. The V call is TRBV12-3 or TRBV12-4, the J call TRBJ1-2, with D unclear. The CDR3 is 12 residues long. Trimming stripped 5 bases from V and 1 base from J, with 5 bases between. The CDR3 DNA sequence: TGTGCCAGCAGTGATCTTAACTATGGCTACACCTTC. Residues: CASSDLNYGYTF.

This clonotype was detected many times. This chain joins TRBV7-2 and TRBJ2-5, with 7 bases aligning to TRBD2. Germline CDR1 SGHTA, CDR2 FQGNSA. This CDR3 region has 14 residues. Trimming removed 8 bases from V and 4 bases from J; junction bases left unmatched: 10. The CDR3 coding sequence is TGTGCCAGCGGAACCGGCGGGGGTCGAGAGACCCAGTACTTC. This codes for CASGTGGGRETQYF.

This clonotype was counted only a few times. V gene TRBV4-1 combines with J gene TRBJ1-1; no clear D gene. The CDR3 contains 15 residues. Trimming took off 1 base at V and 3 bases at J, with 12 bases between the two ends. Germline lookup yields CDR1 MGHRA and CDR2 YSYEKL. In DNA form, the CDR3 reads TGCGCCAGCAGCCAAGCAGGAACAGCGGACACTGAAGCTTTCTTT. Translating gives CASSQAGTADTEAFF.

The chain links TRBV7-9 to TRBJ2-6; D might be TRBD2 (5 bases). Trimming cost V 7 bases and J 4 bases, with 17 bases left between them. Germline V lookup: CDR1 SEHNR, CDR2 FQNEAQ (reference sequence). This CDR3 region has 16 residues. CDR3 nucleotides: TGTGCCAGCACCCAAAGGACGGAGCGGGGGGCCAACGTCCTGACTTTC. Its translation is CASTQRTERGANVLTF.

V is TRBV9 and J is TRBJ1-3; tentatively, D is TRBD1 (6 bases). In germline, CDR1 is SGDLS, CDR2 YYNGEE. This CDR3 comprises 14 residues. Trimming removed 7 bases from V and 4 bases from J, with 15 bases in between. This CDR3 reads CASGFGGGGNTIYF. Here the CDR3 DNA reads TGTGCCAGCGGCTTCGGGGGGGGCGGAAACACCATATATTTT.

Points on this clonotype: No conserved phenylalanine or tryptophan is present at the end of the CDR3, so a read error is the likely explanation. This chain connects TRBV7-2 to TRBJ1-6; D is unresolved. The CDR3 covers 16 residues. Germline lookup yields CDR1 SGHTA and CDR2 FQGNSA. V shed 4 bases and J shed 2 bases, with 12 bases lying between them. The CDR3 protein is CASSSPPGTYNSPLHL. The CDR3 DNA is TGTGCCAGCAGCTCCCCCCCGGGGACCTATAATTCACCCCTCCACCTT.

This clonotype was seen at least ten times. The chain recombines TRBV7-2 with TRBJ2-2; 7 bases map to TRBD2. The germline V gene encodes CDR1 SGHTA and CDR2 FQGNSA. The CDR3 length is 16 residues. V was clipped by 5 bases and J by 5 bases; unmatched bases: 11. The CDR3 region has the DNA TGTGCCAGCAGCCTCACGGCCGCGGGGGTAACCGGGGAGCTGTTTTTT. This codes for CASSLTAAGVTGELFF. The full variable domain, with the rest looked up from reference TRBV7-2 and TRBJ2-2, is GAGVSQSPSNKVTEKGKDVELRCDPISGHTALYWYRQSLGQGLEFLIYFQGNSAPDKSGLPSDRFSAERTGGSVSTLTIQRTQQEDSAVYLCASSLTAAGVTGELFFGEGSRLTVL.

This sequence joins TRBV20-1 and TRBJ2-7; 9 positions match TRBD2. Near its end, the DNA agrees better with TRBJ2-1, so the J call may be wrong. This CDR3 has 13 amino acids. Germline loops: CDR1 DFQATT, CDR2 SNEGSKA (reference sequence). The CDR3 DNA reads as TGCAGTGCCATAGCGGGAGACGGGCGTGAGCAGTTCTTC. Translation: CSAIAGDGREQFF.

This chain links TRBV15 with TRBJ2-2, with D perhaps being TRBD1 or TRBD2 (5 bases each). V lost 3 bases and J 3 bases, leaving 5 bases between the germline ends. The length of the CDR3 is 13 residues. Germline lookup yields CDR1 LNHNV and CDR2 YYDKDF (reference sequence). This CDR3 reads CATSRGDTGELFF. The CDR3 DNA follows: TGTGCCACCAGCAGGGGGGACACCGGGGAGCTGTTTTTT.

This clonotype came up a few times. The CDR3 loop reads CAINSQGAAGANVLTF. CDR3 sequence (DNA): TGTGCCATCAATTCACAGGGCGCCGCTGGGGCCAACGTCCTGACTTTC. This chain uses TRBV10-3 with TRBJ2-6, with D possibly TRBD1 on 6 matching bases. The CDR3 is 16 amino acids. The germline gives CDR1 ENHRY, CDR2 SYGVKD. Trimming left V 7 bases short and J 2 bases short, with 15 bases between.

The rearrangement uses TRBV25-1 and TRBJ1-2, with a possible D match to TRBD1 (6 bases). CDR1 and CDR2 from the germline V gene are MGHDK and SYGVNS. Between the trimmed V and J ends, which lost 2 bases and 7 bases, there was a span of 14 bases. The CDR3 has 14 residues. DNA of the CDR3: TGTGCCAGCAGTGAAGTCGGGGGCCCGAGTGGCTACACCTTC. Translated: CASSEVGGPSGYTF.

This clonotype has more than one count but fewer than ten. The chain uses TRBV5-1 and TRBJ1-1; 7 bases fit TRBD1. V lost 2 bases, J lost 6 bases, and 7 bases stayed unmatched. Germline assignment: CDR1 SGHRS and CDR2 YFSETQ. The CDR3 runs 14 residues. The CDR3 spells CASSLRGRGPEAFF. In DNA form, the CDR3 reads TGCGCCAGCAGCTTAAGGGGGCGAGGTCCTGAAGCTTTCTTT.

V usage is TRBV7-6 and J usage is TRBJ1-1, with a possible D match to TRBD1 (6 bases). Trimming removed 1 base at V and 5 bases at J, with 17 bases between. Germline loops: CDR1 SGHVS, CDR2 FNYEAQ. The CDR3 is 16 amino acids. The CDR3 nucleotides read TGTGCCAGCAGCTTAGAGGGGACACGGGGGAGGACTGAAGCTTTCTTT. Amino acid sequence: CASSLEGTRGRTEAFF.

The rearrangement joins TRBV10-3 to TRBJ1-2; D is perhaps TRBD1 (6 bases). The CDR3 spans 15 residues. The germline V gene has CDR1 ENHRY and CDR2 SYGVKD. Trimming removed 10 bases at V and 8 bases at J, with 26 bases between. The CDR3 region is CATNAARTVLGGYTF. The CDR3 bases are TGTGCCACCAACGCTGCGAGGACAGTTCTGGGAGGCTACACCTTC.

This clonotype came up many times. The gene calls are TRBV7-2 and TRBJ1-1; 7 nucleotides line up with TRBD1. This CDR3 has 14 amino acids. With 4 bases clipped from V and 4 bases from J, the junction kept 6 bases outside the gene matches. Germline V gives CDR1 SGHTA, CDR2 FQGNSA. CDR3 sequence reads: CASSWRTGLTEAFF. CDR3 coding DNA: TGTGCCAGCAGCTGGAGGACAGGCCTCACTGAAGCTTTCTTT. The full variable domain, its missing parts supplied by reference TRBV7-2 and TRBJ1-1, is GAGVSQSPSNKVTEKGKDVELRCDPISGHTALYWYRQSLGQGLEFLIYFQGNSAPDKSGLPSDRFSAERTGGSVSTLTIQRTQQEDSAVYLCASSWRTGLTEAFFGQGTRLTVV.

This clonotype was seen many times. V is TRBV19 and J is TRBJ2-7; 9 bases match TRBD1. From germline, CDR1 is LNHDA and CDR2 SQIVND (reference sequence). With 10 bases clipped from V and 4 bases from J, the junction kept 8 bases outside the gene matches. The CDR3 is made up of 13 amino acids. The CDR3 DNA sequence: TGTGCCACCGCGGCGACAGGGGGATACGAGCAGTACTTC. It encodes CATAATGGYEQYF.

As regards this clonotype: Possible read error: a much larger clone is one base away. V is TRBV10-3 and J is TRBJ1-5; 8 nucleotides line up with TRBD1. The germline gives CDR1 ENHRY, CDR2 SYGVKD. V shed 4 bases, J shed 1 base, and the junction held 6 bases outside the gene matches. This CDR3 comprises 16 residues. CDR3 nucleotides: TGTGCCATCAGTGGAACAGGGGGAAGCAGCAATCAGCCCCAGCATTTT. This gives the protein CAISGTGGSSNQPQHF.

This clonotype was observed many times. The chain uses TRBV10-3 and TRBJ2-5; D is undetermined. Trimming left V 0 bases short and J 3 bases short, with 14 bases between. This CDR3 comprises 16 residues. Germline CDR1 and CDR2: ENHRY and SYGVKD. CDR3 DNA: TGTGCCATCAGTGAGTCGAAGATCATAAGGGAAGAGACCCAGTACTTC. It codes for CAISESKIIREETQYF.

The table lists this clonotype with a few counts. The genes are TRBV2 and TRBJ1-3, with a tentative D call TRBD1 (6 bases). Germline CDR1 SNHLY, CDR2 FYNNEI. V was clipped by 4 bases and J by 8 bases, with 15 bases between them. This CDR3 contains 14 residues. CDR3 nucleotides: TGTGCCAGCAGTGCAGGGGCGTACGGAGACACCATATATTTT. Translating gives CASSAGAYGDTIYF. Supplemented by reference TRBV2 and TRBJ1-3, the full variable domain reads EPEVTQTPSHQVTQMGQEVILRCVPISNHLYFYWYRQILGQKVEFLVSFYNNEISEKSEIFDDQFSVERPDGSNFTLKIRSTKLEDSAMYFCASSAGAYGDTIYFGEGSWLTVV.

This clonotype was counted between two and nine times. The chain joins TRBV27 to TRBJ2-7; 9 bases map to TRBD1. Losses at the gene ends were 2 bases for V and 1 base for J; bases not matched to a gene: 3. The CDR3 is 15 residues long. Germline CDR1 reads MNHEY; CDR2 reads SMNVEV (reference sequence). The chain's CDR3 is CASSLRTGASYEQYF. The CDR3, as DNA: TGTGCCAGCAGTTTACGGACAGGGGCATCCTACGAGCAGTACTTC.

This clonotype was found many times. The chain links TRBV6-2 or TRBV6-3 to TRBJ1-6; TRBD1 might be the D (5 bases). Germline CDR1 and CDR2: MNHEY and SVGEGT. The CDR3 contains 14 residues. Trimming removed 6 bases from V and 7 bases from J, with 13 bases in between. DNA for the CDR3: TGTGCCAGCAGCTCGACAGTAAAGAATTCACCCCTCCACTTT. Amino acid sequence: CASSSTVKNSPLHF.

The V gene is TRBV20-1, the J gene TRBJ2-7; maybe TRBD2 (5 bases). Between the trimmed V and J ends, which lost 4 bases and 4 bases, there was a span of 11 bases. CDR1 DFQATT and CDR2 SNEGSKA come from the germline V gene (reference sequence). This CDR3 comprises 12 residues. The CDR3 region has the DNA TGCAGTGCTAAATTGCCGGGGTACGAGCAGTACTTC. Translated, it gives CSAKLPGYEQYF.

This clonotype was seen repeatedly, ten times or more. This rearrangement joins TRBV5-8 to TRBJ2-7; D possibly uses TRBD1 or TRBD2 (5 bases each). Deletions cut 4 bases from V and 2 bases from J, with 13 bases between. The V gene's germline CDR1 is SGHTS and CDR2 YDEGEE. This CDR3 contains 14 residues. DNA of the CDR3: TGTGCCAGCAGCGCCCGGGACGGAGCCTACGAGCAGTACTTC. Amino acids: CASSARDGAYEQYF.

This clonotype was seen more than once but under ten times. This rearrangement joins TRBV24-1 to TRBJ2-3, with 8 bases fitting TRBD1. V was pared by 4 bases and J by 9 bases, with 5 bases of the junction left unmatched. The CDR3 is 13 residues long. The germline V gene encodes CDR1 KGHDR and CDR2 SFDVKD. CDR3 DNA sequence: TGTGCCACCAGTGACCGCGGACAGGGCACGCAGTATTTT. Its translation: CATSDRGQGTQYF.

The V gene is TRBV9, the J gene TRBJ2-2; tentative D call: TRBD1 (6 bases). Trimming took off 4 bases at V and 0 bases at J, with 13 bases between the two ends. The CDR3 is made up of 16 amino acids. Germline V CDR1 and CDR2: SGDLS, YYNGEE. CDR3: CASSTGWLANTGELFF. The CDR3 DNA reads TGTGCCAGCAGCACAGGGTGGCTGGCGAACACCGGGGAGCTGTTTTTT. Using reference TRBV9 and TRBJ2-2 for the parts outside the CDR3, the full variable domain is DSGVTQTPKHLITATGQRVTLRCSPRSGDLSVYWYQQSLDQGLQFLIQYYNGEERAKGNILERFSAQQFPDLHSELNLSSLELGDSALYFCASSTGWLANTGELFFGEGSRLTVL.